This T cell receptor beta chain was observed in a study of blood T cell repertoires in COVID-19. Study-level background: Sources were T cells, B-cell-depleted T cells, or PBMCs; the material itself was cDNA or gDNA.

Some clones are missing from TCRdb's copy, which holds only in-frame ones; the method was immunoSEQ multiplex PCR. The sample lists just over 250,000 clones, around four fifths occurring once. CDR3 length: 14 residues. V was trimmed by 10 bases and J by 0 bases, leaving 15 bases between them. The germline V gene has CDR1 SNHLY and CDR2 FYNNEI. This clone was picked up a small number of times. Sequencing input: PBMCs or T cells enriched from blood (not recorded which). The chain combines TRBV2 with TRBJ1-1, with D possibly being TRBD1 (5 bases). This TCR was recovered from a man aged 25-40 years with acute COVID-19. The CDR3 loop is CATQSRGLNTEAFF. DNA of the CDR3: TGTGCCACGCAATCCCGGGGGTTGAACACTGAAGCTTTCTTT.